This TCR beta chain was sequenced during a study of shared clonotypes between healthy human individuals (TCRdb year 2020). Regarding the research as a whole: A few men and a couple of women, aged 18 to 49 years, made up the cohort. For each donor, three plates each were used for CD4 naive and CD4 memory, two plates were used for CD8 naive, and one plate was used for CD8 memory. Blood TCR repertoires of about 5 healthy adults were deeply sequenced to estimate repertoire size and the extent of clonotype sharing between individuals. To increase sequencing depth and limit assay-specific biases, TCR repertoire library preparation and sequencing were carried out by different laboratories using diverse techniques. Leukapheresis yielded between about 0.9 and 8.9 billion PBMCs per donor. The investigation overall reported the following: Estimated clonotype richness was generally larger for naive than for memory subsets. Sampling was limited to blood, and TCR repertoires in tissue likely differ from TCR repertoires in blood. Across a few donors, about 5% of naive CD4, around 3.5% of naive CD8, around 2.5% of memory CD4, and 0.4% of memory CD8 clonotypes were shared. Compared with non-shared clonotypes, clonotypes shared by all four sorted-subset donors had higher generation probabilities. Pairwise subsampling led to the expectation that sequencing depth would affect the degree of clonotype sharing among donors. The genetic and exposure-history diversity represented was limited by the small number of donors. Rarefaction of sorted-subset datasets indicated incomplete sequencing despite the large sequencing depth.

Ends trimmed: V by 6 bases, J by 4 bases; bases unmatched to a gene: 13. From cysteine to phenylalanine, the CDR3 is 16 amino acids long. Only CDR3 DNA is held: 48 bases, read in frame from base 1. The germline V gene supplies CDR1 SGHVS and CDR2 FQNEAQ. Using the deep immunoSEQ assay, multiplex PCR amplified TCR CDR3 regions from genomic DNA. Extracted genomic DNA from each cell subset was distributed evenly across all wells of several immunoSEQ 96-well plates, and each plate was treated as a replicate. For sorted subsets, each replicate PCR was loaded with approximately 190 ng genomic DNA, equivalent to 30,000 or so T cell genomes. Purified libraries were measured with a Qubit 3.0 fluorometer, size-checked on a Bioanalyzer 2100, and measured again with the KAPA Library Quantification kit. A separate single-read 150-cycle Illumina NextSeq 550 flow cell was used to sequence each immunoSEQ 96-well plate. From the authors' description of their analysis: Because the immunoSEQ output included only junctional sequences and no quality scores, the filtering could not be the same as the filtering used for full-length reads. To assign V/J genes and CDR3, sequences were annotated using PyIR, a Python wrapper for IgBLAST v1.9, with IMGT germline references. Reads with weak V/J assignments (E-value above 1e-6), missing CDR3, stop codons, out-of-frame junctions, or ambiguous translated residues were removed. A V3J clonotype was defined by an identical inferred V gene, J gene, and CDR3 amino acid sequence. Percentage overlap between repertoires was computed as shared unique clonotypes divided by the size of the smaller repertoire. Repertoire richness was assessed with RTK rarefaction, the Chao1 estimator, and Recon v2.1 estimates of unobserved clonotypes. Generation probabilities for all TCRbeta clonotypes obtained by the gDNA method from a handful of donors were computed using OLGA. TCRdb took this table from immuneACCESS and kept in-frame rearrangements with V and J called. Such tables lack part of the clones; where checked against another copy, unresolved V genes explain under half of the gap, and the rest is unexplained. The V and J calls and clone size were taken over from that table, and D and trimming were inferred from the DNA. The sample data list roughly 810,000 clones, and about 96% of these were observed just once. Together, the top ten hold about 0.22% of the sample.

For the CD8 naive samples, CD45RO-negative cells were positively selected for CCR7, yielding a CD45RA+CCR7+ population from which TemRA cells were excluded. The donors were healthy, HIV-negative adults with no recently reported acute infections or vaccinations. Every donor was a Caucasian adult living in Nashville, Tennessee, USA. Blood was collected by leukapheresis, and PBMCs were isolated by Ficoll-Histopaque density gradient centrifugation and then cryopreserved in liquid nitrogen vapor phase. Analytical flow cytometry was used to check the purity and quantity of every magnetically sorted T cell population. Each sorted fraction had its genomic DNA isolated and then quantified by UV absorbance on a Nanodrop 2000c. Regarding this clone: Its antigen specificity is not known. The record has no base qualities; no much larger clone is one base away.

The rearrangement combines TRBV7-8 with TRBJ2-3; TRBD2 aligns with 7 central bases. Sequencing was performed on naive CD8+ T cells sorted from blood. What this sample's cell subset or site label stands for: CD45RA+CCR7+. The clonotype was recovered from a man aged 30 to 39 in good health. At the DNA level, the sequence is TGTGCCAGCAGGGACCGACTAGCTCGGAACGCAGATACGCAGTATTTT. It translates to CASRDRLARNADTQYF.